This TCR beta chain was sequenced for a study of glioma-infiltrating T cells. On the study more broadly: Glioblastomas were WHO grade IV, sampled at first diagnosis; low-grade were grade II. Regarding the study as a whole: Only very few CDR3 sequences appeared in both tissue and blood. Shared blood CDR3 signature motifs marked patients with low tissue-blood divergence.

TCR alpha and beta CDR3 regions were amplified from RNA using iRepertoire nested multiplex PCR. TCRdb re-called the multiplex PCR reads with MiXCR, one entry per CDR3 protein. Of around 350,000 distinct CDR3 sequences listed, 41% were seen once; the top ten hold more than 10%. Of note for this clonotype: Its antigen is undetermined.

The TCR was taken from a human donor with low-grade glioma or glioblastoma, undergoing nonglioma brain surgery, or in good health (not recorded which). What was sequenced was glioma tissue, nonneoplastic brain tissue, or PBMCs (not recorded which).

Here the CDR3 DNA reads TGTGCCAGCAGTGAACCCGGACCTATAGAGGGAGCCTCCTACAATGAGCAGTTCTTC. Amino acids: CASSEPGPIEGASYNEQFF. This rearrangement joins TRBV6-1 to TRBJ2-1; TRBD2 is a possible D gene (5 bases). The germline V gene has CDR1 MNHNS and CDR2 SASEGT. This CDR3 is built from 19 residues. V was clipped by 2 bases and J by 0 bases, with 20 bases between them.